Below, 14 T cell receptor beta chains from the same sample are listed, as sequenced in a study of shared clonotypes between healthy human individuals. Only in-frame clones appear in the TCRdb table, and some are missing; sequencing was by immunoSEQ multiplex PCR. The sample shows 1,400,000 or so clones, approximately 98.5% of them seen only once. Sequencing was carried out using naive CD4+ T cells sorted from blood. Subset of the sample: CD45RA+ positively selected. The receptors come from a man in his thirties or forties in good health.

The V gene is TRBV5-1, the J gene TRBJ2-7; D is unclear. CDR3 size: 13 residues. V dropped 1 base and J dropped 2 bases, with 7 bases sitting between them. Per the germline V gene, CDR1 is SGHRS and CDR2 is YFSETQ. CDR3 protein: CASSLTRTYEQYF. The CDR3 region has the DNA TGCGCCAGCAGCTTGACACGCACCTACGAGCAGTACTTC.

The chain combines TRBV5-4 with TRBJ2-4; TRBD2 matches 14 bases. The V gene end was trimmed by 3 bases and the J gene end by 2 bases; junction bases not matched to a gene: 7. In germline, CDR1 is SGHNT, CDR2 YYREEE (reference sequence). The CDR3 is 18 amino acids. CDR3 sequence: CASSSGLAGGVSKNIQYF. CDR3 in DNA: TGTGCCAGCAGCTCCGGACTAGCGGGAGGTGTCTCCAAAAACATTCAGTACTTC. Looking up the rest from reference TRBV5-4 and TRBJ2-4 gives the full variable domain: ETGVTQSPTHLIKTRGQQVTLRCSSQSGHNTVSWYQQALGQGPQFIFQYYREEENGRGNFPPRFSGLQFPNYSSELNVNALELDDSALYLCASSSGLAGGVSKNIQYFGAGTRLSVL.

The chain is built from TRBV2 and TRBJ1-2; 7 positions match TRBD1. V lost 5 bases to trimming and J lost 5 bases; unmatched junction nucleotides: 8. Germline V gene lookup returns CDR1 SNHLY and CDR2 FYNNEI. The CDR3 is made up of 14 amino acids. CDR3 amino acids: CASSRTGQNYGYTF. The CDR3 coding sequence is TGTGCCAGCAGTCGTACGGGACAGAATTATGGCTACACCTTC.

A single count supports this clone. The V gene is TRBV5-1, the J gene TRBJ1-2; unclear D gene. The CDR3 sequence is 13 residues long. Trimming took off 2 bases at V and 1 base at J, with 6 bases between the two ends. Looked up from germline, CDR1 is SGHRS and CDR2 is YFSETQ. The CDR3 sequence is CASSFQDNYGYTF. The CDR3 DNA sequence: TGCGCCAGCAGCTTTCAGGATAACTATGGCTACACCTTC.

The DNA for the CDR3 is TGTGCTAGTGGTTTTTCGGCAGTTTGGGATGAGCAGTTCTTC. It yields the protein CASGFSAVWDEQFF. V usage is TRBV12-5 and J usage is TRBJ2-1; D unresolved. Germline loops: CDR1 LGHNT, CDR2 FRNRAP. V gave up 3 bases and J gave up 8 bases, with 14 bases separating them. This CDR3 is built from 14 residues.

The chain recombines TRBV7-6 with TRBJ2-2; no definite D call. The CDR3 length is 16 residues. Germline-derived CDR1 and CDR2 are SGHVS and FNYEAQ. V lost 0 bases and J 3 bases, leaving 11 bases between the germline ends. The DNA for the CDR3 is TGTGCCAGCAGCTTAGCGCAGGCTAGAGACACCGGGGAGCTGTTTTTT. Translating gives CASSLAQARDTGELFF.

The J gene is TRBJ2-1, the V gene TRBV5-1; the match to TRBD1 covers 7 bases. This CDR3 comprises 15 residues. Germline CDR1 and CDR2: SGHRS and YFSETQ. V lost 0 bases to trimming and J lost 4 bases; unmatched junction nucleotides: 4. The CDR3 nucleotides read TGCGCCAGCAGCTTGGTACAGGGGTTGTACAATGAGCAGTTCTTC. Translation: CASSLVQGLYNEQFF.

A single count supports this clone. An end of the junction differs from the germline gene, which may be a read error. The rearrangement joins TRBV10-3 to TRBJ2-5; no clear D gene. Per the germline V gene, CDR1 is ENHRY and CDR2 is SYGVKD. This CDR3 comprises 13 residues. In nucleotides, the CDR3 is TGTGCCATCAGTGAGGTGGGGTCCCATGGGTTTCACTTC. This sequence encodes CAISEVGSHGFHF.

The chain combines TRBV18 with TRBJ1-4, with D hard to call. CDR1 and CDR2 from the germline V gene are KGHSH and LQKENI. The V end was cut by 1 base, the J end by 15 bases, with 24 bases between. This CDR3 comprises 16 residues. The chain's CDR3 is CASSPRAMQLMKEMFF. CDR3 DNA: TGTGCCAGCTCACCACGAGCGATGCAACTAATGAAGGAGATGTTTTTT.

The chain couples TRBV5-4 to TRBJ2-1; D remains ambiguous. V was shortened by 4 bases and J by 0 bases, with 11 bases between the two germline ends. Germline V gene sequence: CDR1 SGHNT, CDR2 YYREEE (reference sequence). The CDR3 has 15 amino acids. The CDR3 loop is CASSPDQHSYNEQFF. Here the CDR3 DNA reads TGTGCCAGCAGCCCGGACCAGCACTCCTACAATGAGCAGTTCTTC.

The chain recombines TRBV5-4 with TRBJ2-5; tentative D call: TRBD2 (6 bases). Germline lookup yields CDR1 SGHNT and CDR2 YYREEE (reference sequence). V was cut by 7 bases and J by 5 bases, with 24 bases left in between. The CDR3 sequence is 16 residues long. The CDR3 here is CASGPLGSTSFETQYF. The CDR3 DNA reads as TGTGCCAGCGGACCCTTAGGATCTACTAGCTTCGAGACCCAGTACTTC.

This rearrangement joins TRBV30 to TRBJ1-5; D is perhaps TRBD1 (6 bases). There are 17 residues in the CDR3. V lost 0 bases and J lost 2, with 17 bases in between. Looked up from germline, CDR1 is GTSNPN and CDR2 is SVGIG (reference sequence). DNA for the CDR3: TGTGCCTGGAGTGTTGGGACACCTCTACCGGGCAATCAGCCCCAGCATTTT. It codes for CAWSVGTPLPGNQPQHF. Together with reference TRBV30 and TRBJ1-5, the CDR3 gives the full variable domain: SQTIHQWPATLVQPVGSPLSLECTVEGTSNPNLYWYRQAAGRGLQLLFYSVGIGQISSEVPQNLSASRPQDRQFILSSKKLLLSDSGFYLCAWSVGTPLPGNQPQHFGDGTRLSIL.

This chain joins TRBV7-9 and TRBJ2-4, with 10 bases fitting TRBD2. This CDR3 comprises 14 residues. CDR1 is SEHNR and CDR2 is FQNEAQ in the germline V gene (reference sequence). The V segment lost 5 bases and the J segment 3 bases; nucleotides outside the gene matches: 1. As DNA, the CDR3 is TGTGCCAGCAGCAGACTAGCGGGCAAAAACATTCAGTACTTC. Translating gives CASSRLAGKNIQYF. Complete variable domain (other parts from reference TRBV7-9 and TRBJ2-4): DTGVSQNPRHKITKRGQNVTFRCDPISEHNRLYWYRQTLGQGPEFLTYFQNEAQLEKSRLLSDRFSAERPKGSFSTLEIQRTEQGDSAMYLCASSRLAGKNIQYFGAGTRLSVL.

CDR3 nucleotides: TGTGCCAGCAGTAAATCTAGCGCCGGGGAGCTGTTTTTT. This codes for CASSKSSAGELFF. The rearrangement joins TRBV6-5 to TRBJ2-2; possible D gene TRBD2, 6 bases. This CDR3 contains 13 residues. Trimming stripped 5 bases from V and 6 bases from J, with 10 bases between. From germline, CDR1 is MNHEY and CDR2 SVGAGI.